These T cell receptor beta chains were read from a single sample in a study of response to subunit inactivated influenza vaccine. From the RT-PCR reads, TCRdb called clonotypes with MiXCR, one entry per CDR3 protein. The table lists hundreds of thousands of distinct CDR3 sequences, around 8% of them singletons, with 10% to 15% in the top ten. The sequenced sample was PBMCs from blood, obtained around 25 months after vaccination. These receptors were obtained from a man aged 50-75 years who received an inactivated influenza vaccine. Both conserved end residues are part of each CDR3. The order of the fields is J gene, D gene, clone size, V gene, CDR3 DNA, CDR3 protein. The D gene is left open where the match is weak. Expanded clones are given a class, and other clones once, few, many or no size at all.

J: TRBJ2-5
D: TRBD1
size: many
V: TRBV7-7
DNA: TGTGCTAGCAGCTTAGGGAACAGGGGGAAAGAGACCCAGTACTTC
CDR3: CASSLGNRGKETQYF

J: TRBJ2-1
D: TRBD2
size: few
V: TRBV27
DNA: TGTGCCAGCAGTCTGTACTTGCGGGAGGGTCATGAGCAGTTCTTC
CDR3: CASSLYLREGHEQFF

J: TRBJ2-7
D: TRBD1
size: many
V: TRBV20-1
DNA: TGCAGTGCTAACAACAGGGGGCACTACGAGCAGTACTTC
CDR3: CSANNRGHYEQYF

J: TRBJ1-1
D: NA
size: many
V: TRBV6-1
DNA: TGTGCCAGCAGTGAGGTTTGGGGTACTGAAGCTTTCTTT
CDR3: CASSEVWGTEAFF

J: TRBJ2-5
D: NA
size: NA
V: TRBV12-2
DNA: TGTGCAAGTCGCTCCCCACATCCGGGATTGGAGACCCAGTACTTC
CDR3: CASRSPHPGLETQYF

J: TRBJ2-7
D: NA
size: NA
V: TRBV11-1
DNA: TGTGCCAGCAGCTTAGCTCCGCTTGGCAGAGCCAACTCCTACGAGCAGTACTTC
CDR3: CASSLAPLGRANSYEQYF

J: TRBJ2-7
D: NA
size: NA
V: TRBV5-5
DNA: TGTGCCAGCAGCCCTCACCGCTCCGAGCAGTACTTC
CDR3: CASSPHRSEQYF

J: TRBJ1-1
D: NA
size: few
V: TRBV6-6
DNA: TGTGCCAGCAGCAAGAGAGGGGAGGCTGAAGCTTTCTTT
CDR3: CASSKRGEAEAFF

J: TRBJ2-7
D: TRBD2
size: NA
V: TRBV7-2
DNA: TGTGCCAGCAGCTTAGGGGGGACTAGCGACGAGCAGTACTTC
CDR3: CASSLGGTSDEQYF

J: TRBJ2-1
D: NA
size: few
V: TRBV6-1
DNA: TGTGCCAGCAGTAAGAGCCTGGGACTCCGTTACAATGAGCAGTTCTTC
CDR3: CASSKSLGLRYNEQFF

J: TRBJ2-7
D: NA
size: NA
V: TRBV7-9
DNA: TGTGCCAGCAGCTTTTCTTCGAGCTCCTACGAGCAGTACTTC
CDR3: CASSFSSSSYEQYF

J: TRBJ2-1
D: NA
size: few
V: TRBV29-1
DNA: TGCAGCGTTGAGGCAGGGAACGTAAATGAGCAGTTCTTC
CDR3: CSVEAGNVNEQFF

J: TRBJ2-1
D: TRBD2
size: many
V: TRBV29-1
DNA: TGCAGCGTTGAGACTAGCGGGAGGTCCTACAATGAGCAGTTCTTC
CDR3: CSVETSGRSYNEQFF

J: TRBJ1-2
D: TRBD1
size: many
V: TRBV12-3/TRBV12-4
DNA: TGTGCCAGCGGAGGGGACAGGGTCTATGGCTACACCTTC
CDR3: CASGGDRVYGYTF

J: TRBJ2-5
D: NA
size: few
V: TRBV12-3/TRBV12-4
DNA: TGTGCCAGCAGTTACATAAGGGAGACCCAGTACTTC
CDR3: CASSYIRETQYF

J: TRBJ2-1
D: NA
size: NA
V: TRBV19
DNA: TGTGCCAGTAGGGCTATTTCGAGCTCCTACAATGAGCAGTTCTTC
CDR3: CASRAISSSYNEQFF

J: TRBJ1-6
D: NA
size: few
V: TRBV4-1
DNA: TGCGCCAGCAGCCAAGATGCGGGGGACTATAATTCACCCCTCCACTTT
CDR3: CASSQDAGDYNSPLHF

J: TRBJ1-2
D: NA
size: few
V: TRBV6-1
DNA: TGTGCCAGCAGTGAAGCGCCGACAACCTATGGCTACACCTTC
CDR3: CASSEAPTTYGYTF

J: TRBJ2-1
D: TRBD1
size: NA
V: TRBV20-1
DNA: TGCAGTGCTGGGGACAGGGATCATGAGCAGTTCTTC
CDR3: CSAGDRDHEQFF

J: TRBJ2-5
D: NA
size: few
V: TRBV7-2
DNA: TGTGCCAGCAGCTTAGATGGATTGGTAGGGACCCAGTACTTC
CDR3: CASSLDGLVGTQYF

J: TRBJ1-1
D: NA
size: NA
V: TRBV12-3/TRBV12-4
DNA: TGTGCCAGCAGTTTAGCGTACGGCAACACTGAAGCTTTCTTT
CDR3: CASSLAYGNTEAFF

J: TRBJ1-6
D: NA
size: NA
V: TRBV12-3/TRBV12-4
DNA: TGTGCCAGCAGCATACAGGACTCACCCCTCCACTTT
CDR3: CASSIQDSPLHF

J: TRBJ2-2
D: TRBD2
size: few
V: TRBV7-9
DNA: TGTGCCAGCAGCCCGGGACTAGCGAAAACCGGGGAGCTGTTTTTT
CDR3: CASSPGLAKTGELFF

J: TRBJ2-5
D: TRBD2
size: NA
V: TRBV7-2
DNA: TGTGCCAGCAGCACGGGACTAGACCCAGAGACCCAGTACTTC
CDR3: CASSTGLDPETQYF

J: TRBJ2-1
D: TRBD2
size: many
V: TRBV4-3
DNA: TGCGCCAGCAGCCAAGAAGTAGCGGGAAGACCAAGCTCCTACAATGAGCAGTTCTTC
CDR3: CASSQEVAGRPSSYNEQFF

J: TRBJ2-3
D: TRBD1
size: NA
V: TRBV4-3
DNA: TGCGCCAGCAGCCAGACAGGGGGCACAGATACGCAGTATTTT
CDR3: CASSQTGGTDTQYF